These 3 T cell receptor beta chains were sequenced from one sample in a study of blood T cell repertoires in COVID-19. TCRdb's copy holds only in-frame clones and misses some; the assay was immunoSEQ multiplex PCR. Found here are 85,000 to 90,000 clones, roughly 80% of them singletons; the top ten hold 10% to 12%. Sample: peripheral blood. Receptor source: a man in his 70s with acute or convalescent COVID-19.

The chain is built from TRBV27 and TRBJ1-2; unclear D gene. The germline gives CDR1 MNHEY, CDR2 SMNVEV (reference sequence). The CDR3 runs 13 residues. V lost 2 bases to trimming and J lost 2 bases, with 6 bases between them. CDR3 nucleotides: TGTGCCAGCAGTTTAGAGAGAAACTATGGCTACACCTTC. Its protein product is CASSLERNYGYTF.

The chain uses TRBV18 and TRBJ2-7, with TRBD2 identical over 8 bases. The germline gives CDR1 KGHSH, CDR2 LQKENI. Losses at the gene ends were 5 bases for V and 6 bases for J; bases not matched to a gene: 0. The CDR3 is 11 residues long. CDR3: CASSAGGEQYF. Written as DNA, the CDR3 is TGTGCCAGCTCAGCGGGGGGCGAGCAGTACTTC.

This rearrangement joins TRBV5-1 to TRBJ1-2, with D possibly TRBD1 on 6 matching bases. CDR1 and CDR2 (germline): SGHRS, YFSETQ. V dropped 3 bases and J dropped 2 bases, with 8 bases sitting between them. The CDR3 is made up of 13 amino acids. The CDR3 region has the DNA TGCGCCAGCAGCTCGGACAGCAACTATGGCTACACCTTC. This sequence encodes CASSSDSNYGYTF.